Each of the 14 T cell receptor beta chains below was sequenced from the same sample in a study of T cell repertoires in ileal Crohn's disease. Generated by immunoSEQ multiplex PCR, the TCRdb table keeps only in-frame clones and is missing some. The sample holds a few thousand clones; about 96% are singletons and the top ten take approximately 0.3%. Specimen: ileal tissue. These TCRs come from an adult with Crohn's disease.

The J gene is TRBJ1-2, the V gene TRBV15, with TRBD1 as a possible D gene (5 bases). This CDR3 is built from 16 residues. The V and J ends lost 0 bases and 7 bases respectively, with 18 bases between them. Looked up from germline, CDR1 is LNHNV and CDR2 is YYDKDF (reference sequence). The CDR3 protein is CATSRDSTRALAGYTF. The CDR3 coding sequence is TGTGCCACCAGCAGAGATAGTACCAGGGCCCTCGCTGGCTACACCTTC. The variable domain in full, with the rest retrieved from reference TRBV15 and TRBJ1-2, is DAMVIQNPRYQVTQFGKPVTLSCSQTLNHNVMYWYQQKSSQAPKLLFHYYDKDFNNEADTPDNFQSRRPNTSFCFLDIRSPGLGDTAMYLCATSRDSTRALAGYTFGSGTRLTVV.

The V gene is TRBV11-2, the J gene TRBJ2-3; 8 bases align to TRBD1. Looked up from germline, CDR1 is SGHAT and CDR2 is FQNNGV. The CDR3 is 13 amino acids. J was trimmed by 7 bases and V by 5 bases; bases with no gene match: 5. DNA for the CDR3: TGTGCCAGCAGCCAGGACAGGGCCCATACGCAGTATTTT. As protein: CASSQDRAHTQYF.

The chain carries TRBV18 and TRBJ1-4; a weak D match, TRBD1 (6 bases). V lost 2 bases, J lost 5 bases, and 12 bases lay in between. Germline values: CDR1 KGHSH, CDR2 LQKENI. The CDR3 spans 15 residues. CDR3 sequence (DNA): TGTGCCAGCTCACCAGGGTGGGACACCAATGAAAAACTGTTTTTT. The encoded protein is CASSPGWDTNEKLFF.

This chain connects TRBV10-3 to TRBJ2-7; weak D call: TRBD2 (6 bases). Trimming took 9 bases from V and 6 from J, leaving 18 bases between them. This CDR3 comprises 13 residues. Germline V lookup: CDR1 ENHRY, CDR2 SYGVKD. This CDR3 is CAISGGSPSEQYV. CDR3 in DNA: TGTGCCATAAGCGGAGGGAGCCCGAGCGAGCAGTACGTC.

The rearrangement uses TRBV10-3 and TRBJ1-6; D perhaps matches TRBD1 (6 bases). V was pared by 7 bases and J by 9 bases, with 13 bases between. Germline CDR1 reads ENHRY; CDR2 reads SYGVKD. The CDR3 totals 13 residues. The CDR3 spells CAIKGTNSSPLHF. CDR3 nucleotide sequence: TGTGCCATCAAGGGGACAAACAGTTCACCCCTCCACTTT.

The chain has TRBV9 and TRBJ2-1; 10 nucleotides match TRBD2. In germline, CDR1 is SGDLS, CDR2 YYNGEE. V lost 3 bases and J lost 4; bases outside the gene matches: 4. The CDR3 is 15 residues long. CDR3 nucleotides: TGTGCCAGCAGCGCGGCTAGCGGGGGTTACAATGAGCAGTTCTTC. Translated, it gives CASSAASGGYNEQFF.

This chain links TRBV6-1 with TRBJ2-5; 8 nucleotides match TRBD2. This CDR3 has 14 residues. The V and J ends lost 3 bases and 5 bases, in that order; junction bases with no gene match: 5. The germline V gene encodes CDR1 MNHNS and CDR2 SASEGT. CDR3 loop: CASSDRGGRETQYF. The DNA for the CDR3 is TGTGCCAGCAGTGATCGGGGGGGCCGGGAGACCCAGTACTTC.

The CDR3, as DNA: TGTGCCAGTAGTAGGCCGGGACAGGAAACCGAGCAGTACTTC. It is translated as CASSRPGQETEQYF. The chain is built from TRBV19 and TRBJ2-7; 8 bases align to TRBD1. V shed 4 bases and J 6 bases; nucleotides not matched to a gene: 8. The germline V gene has CDR1 LNHDA and CDR2 SQIVND (reference sequence). The CDR3 is 14 amino acids.

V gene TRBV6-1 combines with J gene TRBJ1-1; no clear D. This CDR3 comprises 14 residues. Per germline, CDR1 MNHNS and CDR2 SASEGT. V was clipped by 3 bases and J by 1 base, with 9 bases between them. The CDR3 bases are TGTGCCAGCAGTGAGCCCGGTAGGAACACTGAAGCTTTCTTT. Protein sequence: CASSEPGRNTEAFF.

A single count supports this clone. The CDR3 protein is CASSLDRNNQPQHF. Here the CDR3 DNA reads TGTGCCAGTAGCCTAGACCGAAACAATCAGCCCCAGCATTTT. This chain links TRBV19 with TRBJ1-5, with D unresolved. V was pared by 6 bases and J by 3 bases, with 12 bases between. CDR1 is LNHDA and CDR2 is SQIVND in the germline V gene (reference sequence). This CDR3 region has 14 residues.

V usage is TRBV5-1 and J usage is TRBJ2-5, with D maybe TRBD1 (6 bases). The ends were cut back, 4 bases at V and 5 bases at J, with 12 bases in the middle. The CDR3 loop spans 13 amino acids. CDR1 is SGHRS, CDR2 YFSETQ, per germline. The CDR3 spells CASSHTGSETQYF. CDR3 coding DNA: TGCGCCAGCAGCCACACAGGGAGTGAGACCCAGTACTTC.

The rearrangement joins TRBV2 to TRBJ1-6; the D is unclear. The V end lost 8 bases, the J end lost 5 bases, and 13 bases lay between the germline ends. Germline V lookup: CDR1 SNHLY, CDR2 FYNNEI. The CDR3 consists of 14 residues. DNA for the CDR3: TGTGCCAGCTTGGCAGCGTCTAATAATTCACCCCTCCACTTT. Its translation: CASLAASNNSPLHF.

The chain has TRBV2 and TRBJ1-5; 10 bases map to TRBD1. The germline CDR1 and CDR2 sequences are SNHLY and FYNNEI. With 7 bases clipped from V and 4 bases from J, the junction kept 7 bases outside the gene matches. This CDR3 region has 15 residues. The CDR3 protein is CASNRADRGNQPQHF. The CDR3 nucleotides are TGTGCCAGCAACCGAGCGGACAGGGGGAATCAGCCCCAGCATTTT.

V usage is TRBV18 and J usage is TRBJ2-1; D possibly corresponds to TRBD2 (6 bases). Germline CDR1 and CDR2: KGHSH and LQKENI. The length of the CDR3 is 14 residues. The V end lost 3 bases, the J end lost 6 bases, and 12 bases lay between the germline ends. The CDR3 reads CASSPGGTFNEQFF. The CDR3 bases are TGTGCCAGCTCACCCGGGGGAACCTTCAATGAGCAGTTCTTC.